The sequence of this T cell receptor beta chain was determined in a study of cytomegalovirus exposure and HLA in healthy donors. With respect to this clone: The junction does not match germline at one end; this may be a read error.

Germline-derived CDR1 and CDR2 are SEHNR and FQNEAQ (reference sequence). The CDR3 consists of 12 residues. A multiplex PCR was run with 60 Vbeta primers and 13 Jbeta primers. Only in-frame clones appear in the TCRdb table, and some are missing; sequencing was by immunoSEQ multiplex PCR. The table lists approximately 160,000 clones, approximately 78% of them singletons. The V and J genes are TRBV7-9 and TRBJ1-1, with a tentative D call TRBD1 (5 bases). The TCR originated in a girl aged 2-10 years in good health and CMV-seropositive. The material sequenced was PBMCs. The CDR3 DNA reads TGTTCCAGCAGCTTCCCAGGGACTGAAGCTTTCTTT. This codes for CSSSFPGTEAFF.